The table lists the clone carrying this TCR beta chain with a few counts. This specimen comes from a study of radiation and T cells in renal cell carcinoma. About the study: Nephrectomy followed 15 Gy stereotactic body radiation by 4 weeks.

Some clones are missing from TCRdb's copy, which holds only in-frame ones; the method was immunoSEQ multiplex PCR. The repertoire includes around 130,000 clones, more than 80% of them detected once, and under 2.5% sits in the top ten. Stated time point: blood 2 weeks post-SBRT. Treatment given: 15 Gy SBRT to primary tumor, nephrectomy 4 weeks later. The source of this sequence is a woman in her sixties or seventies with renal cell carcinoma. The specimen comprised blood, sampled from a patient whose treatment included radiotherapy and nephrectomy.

CDR3: CASTGGLKPEAFF. CDR3 bases: TGTGCCAGCACCGGAGGGTTGAAACCTGAAGCTTTCTTT. The chain recombines TRBV2 with TRBJ1-1; no clear D. The CDR3 extends over 13 amino acids. The V end lost 7 bases, the J end lost 6 bases, and 15 bases lay between the germline ends. The germline V gene encodes CDR1 SNHLY and CDR2 FYNNEI.